Shown below are 26 T cell receptor beta chains from a single sample sequenced in a study of T cell clonality in common variable immunodeficiency. Here immunoSEQ multiplex PCR was the method, and the copy in TCRdb shows in-frame clones only, minus some. The sample contains approximately 52,000 clones, none of them singletons. Sequencing was done on a sample of peripheral blood mononuclear cells. The receptors were sampled from a person aged 18 to 75 in good health.

This clone came up many times. The read ends 3 residues early relative to the CDR3; the germline J gene fills the gap. The chain joins TRBV9 to TRBJ2-7; 10 bases line up with TRBD2. Unmatched junction bases numbered 4, after V lost 4 bases and J lost 3 bases. The CDR3 is 14 residues long. Germline CDR1 reads SGDLS; CDR2 reads YYNGEE. The part of the CDR3 DNA that was read is TGTGCCAGCAGCTCCCCTAGCGGGAGCTACGAG. Translated: CASSSPSGSYE. The CDR3 reads in full as CASSSPSGSYEQYF.

This clone appeared many times. The read gets to within 3 residues of the CDR3 end, and the germline J gene fills in the rest. This chain joins TRBV10-3 and TRBJ2-7; TRBD1 agrees at 7 bases. CDR3 length: 15 residues. From germline, CDR1 is ENHRY and CDR2 SYGVKD. Germline trimming cut 0 bases from V and 5 bases from J; bases unmatched to any gene: 7. The covered CDR3 bases are TGTGCCATCAGTGAGTCCGAGACAGGGACCCACGAG. Protein: CAISESETGTHE. The full CDR3 sequence reads CAISESETGTHEQYF.

About this clone itself: The read falls 3 residues short of the CDR3 end, and the missing part is taken from the germline J gene. The chain recombines TRBV11-3 with TRBJ1-1; D might be TRBD1 (5 bases). The germline V gene encodes CDR1 SGHNT and CDR2 YENEEA. CDR3 length: 15 amino acids. V shed 4 bases and J shed 5 bases, with 17 bases lying between them. The sequenced CDR3 bases are TGTGCCAGCAGCTCAAGCGGCGGGGGTAGGACTGAA. It yields the protein CASSSSGGGRTE. The whole CDR3 reads CASSSSGGGRTEAFF.

This clone was detected a few times. CDR3 bases read: TGTGCCTGGAGTGTAACGGGTAGGGGCAATCAGCCG. It encodes CAWSVTGRGNQP. The whole CDR3 protein is CAWSVTGRGNQPQYF. The chain couples TRBV30 to TRBJ2-3; tentatively, D is TRBD1 (5 bases). The read gets to within 3 residues of the CDR3 end, and the germline J gene fills in the rest. CDR3 length equals 15 residues. The germline gives CDR1 GTSNPN, CDR2 SVGIG (reference sequence).

Ten or more counts support this clone. The sequence runs out 3 residues before the end of the CDR3; the remainder is reconstructed from the germline J gene. This chain uses TRBV19 with TRBJ1-1; TRBD1 matches at 10 bases. Germline-derived CDR1 and CDR2 are LNHDA and SQIVND (reference sequence). The CDR3 extends over 16 amino acids. The sequenced part of the CDR3 DNA is TGTGCCAGTAGAACCGGGACAGGGGTTAGGAGCTTGGTA. Translating gives CASRTGTGVRSLV. The whole CDR3 reads CASRTGTGVRSLVAFF.

This clone was counted ten times or more. Read sequence stops 3 residues before the CDR3 end, and the germline J gene provides the missing end. The rearrangement joins TRBV7-9 to TRBJ1-1; tentatively, D is TRBD1 (6 bases). Germline CDR1 SEHNR, CDR2 FQNEAQ (reference sequence). The CDR3 extends over 14 amino acids. V was pared by 5 bases and J by 7 bases, with 17 bases between. CDR3 bases read: TGTGCCAGCAGCCACTTCAGGGGAAGGATTGAA. Translated, it gives CASSHFRGRIE. The CDR3 reads in full as CASSHFRGRIEAFF.

On this clone: The read ends 3 residues shy of where the CDR3 ends; the end is completed using the germline J gene. The chain couples TRBV7-3 to TRBJ2-3; maybe TRBD2 (5 bases). From germline, CDR1 is SGHTA and CDR2 FQGTGA. The CDR3 contains 14 residues. The CDR3 here is CASSLSGLQETQYF. The DNA read from the CDR3 is TGTGCCAGCAGCTTATCCGGACTTCAAGAGACG.

This clone was picked up many times. Read data end 3 residues before the CDR3 end; the end is taken from the germline J gene. The rearrangement joins TRBV20-1 to TRBJ1-1; 7 positions agree with TRBD1. The CDR3 extends over 15 amino acids. V lost 1 base, J lost 7 bases, and 12 bases stayed unmatched. Germline CDR1 and CDR2: DFQATT and SNEGSKA (reference sequence). Partial CDR3 DNA: TGCAGTGCTAGAGCTGGACAGGACCCTGGGGGTGAA. This sequence encodes CSARAGQDPGGE. The whole CDR3 reads CSARAGQDPGGEAFF.

Incomplete CDR3 DNA: TGTGCCAGCAGTTACTACAATGAG. Protein sequence: CASSYYNE. The entire CDR3 protein reads CASSYYNEQFF. V is TRBV7-8 and J is TRBJ2-1, with D unresolved. The CDR3 end is not reached by the read, which stops 3 residues before it; the germline J gene fills it in. CDR1 and CDR2 (germline): SGHVS, FQNEAQ. CDR3 length equals 11 residues. Trimming pared 6 bases from V and 3 bases from J, leaving 3 bases between.

This clone was detected many times. Read data end 3 residues before the CDR3 end; the end is taken from the germline J gene. The chain recombines TRBV19 with TRBJ2-1; 9 nucleotides agree with TRBD2. After removal of 4 bases from V and 9 bases from J, the junction contained 7 bases not matched to a gene. Germline values: CDR1 LNHDA, CDR2 SQIVND (reference sequence). This CDR3 spans 14 amino acids. This CDR3 reads CASSKAGGGGEQFF. Partial CDR3 DNA: TGTGCCAGTAGTAAGGCGGGAGGGGGTGGTGAG.

In its sample, this clone was seen many times. The CDR3 goes on 3 residues after the read ends, and that part is filled in from the germline J gene. The chain links TRBV7-2 to TRBJ2-7; TRBD2 might be the D (5 bases). The length of the CDR3 is 13 residues. V lost 6 bases and J 1 base, leaving 10 bases between the germline ends. CDR1 is SGHTA, CDR2 FQGNSA, per germline. The sequenced CDR3 bases are TGTGCCAGCAGGCGGGCCCCGTCCTACGAG. It encodes CASRRAPSYE. The whole CDR3 sequence reads CASRRAPSYEQYF.

This clone was found many times. The sequenced fragment ends 3 residues before the CDR3 boundary, so the rest is inferred from the germline J gene. The rearrangement joins TRBV30 to TRBJ1-1; 10 nucleotides agree with TRBD1. This CDR3 is built from 16 residues. CDR1 and CDR2 from the germline V gene are GTSNPN and SVGIG (reference sequence). The V segment lost 3 bases and the J segment 4 bases; nucleotides outside the gene matches: 11. CDR3 protein: CAWRTPRQGAGTEAFF. The covered CDR3 bases are TGTGCCTGGAGGACGCCCAGACAGGGGGCGGGCACTGAA. The entire variable domain, with the rest obtained from reference TRBV30 and TRBJ1-1, is as follows: SQTIHQWPATLVQPVGSPLSLECTVEGTSNPNLYWYRQAAGRGLQLLFYSVGIGQISSEVPQNLSASRPQDRQFILSSKKLLLSDSGFYLCAWRTPRQGAGTEAFFGQGTRLTVV.

This clone appeared a few times. The read finishes 3 residues shy of the CDR3 end, and the germline J gene is used to complete it. The rearrangement uses TRBV5-1 and TRBJ2-5; perhaps TRBD1 as D (6 bases). V shed 2 bases and J shed 3 bases, with 17 bases lying between them. Germline lookup yields CDR1 SGHRS and CDR2 YFSETQ. This CDR3 is 16 amino acids long. The sequenced CDR3 bases are TGCGCCAGCAGCTTAACAGGGAGTGTTAGAAAAGAGACC. This translates into CASSLTGSVRKET. The complete CDR3 sequence is CASSLTGSVRKETQYF. Full variable domain (outside the CDR3, taken from reference TRBV5-1 and TRBJ2-5): KAGVTQTPRYLIKTRGQQVTLSCSPISGHRSVSWYQQTPGQGLQFLFEYFSETQRNKGNFPGRFSGRQFSNSRSEMNVSTLELGDSALYLCASSLTGSVRKETQYFGPGTRLLVL.

CDR3 loop: CASIISGSSYNEQFF. The CDR3 bases that were read are TGTGCCAGTATAATTAGCGGGAGCTCCTACAATGAG. V is TRBV7-9 and J is TRBJ2-1, with TRBD2 matching 9 bases. The read gets to within 3 residues of the CDR3 end, and the germline J gene fills in the rest. Germline-derived CDR1 and CDR2 are SEHNR and FQNEAQ (reference sequence). The CDR3 has 15 residues. With 9 bases clipped from V and 0 bases from J, the junction kept 6 bases outside the gene matches.

This clone has ten or more counts. The read is 3 residues too short to cover the CDR3 end, so that end is filled in from the germline J gene. The V call is TRBV2, the J call TRBJ1-1, with D tentatively TRBD1 (6 bases). Germline CDR1 and CDR2: SNHLY and FYNNEI. Trimming took off 3 bases at V and 7 bases at J, with 15 bases between the two ends. The CDR3 has 14 residues. The CDR3 DNA, read in part, is TGTGCCAGCAGTGACCAGGGACACATTAATGAA. This codes for CASSDQGHINE. In full, the CDR3 reads CASSDQGHINEAFF.

This clone has ten or more counts. The read comes to an end 3 residues before the CDR3 does, leaving the germline J gene to fill in the end. The chain links TRBV19 to TRBJ2-7; 9 nucleotides agree with TRBD2. V lost 4 bases and J lost 4; bases outside the gene matches: 8. CDR1 and CDR2 from the germline V gene are LNHDA and SQIVND (reference sequence). The CDR3 totals 15 residues. The CDR3 protein is CASSTGTSPSYEQYF. The part of the CDR3 DNA that was read is TGTGCCAGTAGTACCGGGACTAGCCCATCATACGAG.

A remark on this clone: A much larger clone differs by one base, so this may be a read error. The read terminates 3 residues before the CDR3 end, so the remaining end is supplied by the germline J gene. This same CDR3 is encoded by further DNA sequences in the sample. The rearrangement joins TRBV20-1 to TRBJ2-5; D is unclear. The CDR3 is 10 residues long. CDR1 and CDR2 (germline): DFQATT, SNEGSKA (reference sequence). V was clipped by 6 bases and J by 5 bases, with 7 bases between them. Incomplete CDR3 DNA: TGCAGTGCCCTCGGGGAGACC. The encoded protein is CSALGET. The CDR3, in full, reads CSALGETQYF.

There are many counts of this clone. The read falls 3 residues short of the CDR3 end, and the missing part is taken from the germline J gene. The chain employs TRBV6-2 or TRBV6-3 and TRBJ2-3; a weak D match, TRBD1 (7 bases). The CDR3 contains 16 residues. Germline CDR1 and CDR2: MNHEY and SVGEGT. The CDR3 DNA, read in part, is TGTGCCAGCAGTTTCATACCCAGGGGGGCTGGGGAGACG. This encodes CASSFIPRGAGET. The entire CDR3 sequence reads CASSFIPRGAGETQYF.

At least ten counts were recorded for this clone. CDR3: CSASKPSGDYNEQFF. The covered CDR3 bases are TGCAGTGCTAGTAAACCTAGCGGAGACTACAATGAG. The rearrangement links TRBV20-1 to TRBJ2-1; 7 bases are shared with TRBD2. The read gets to within 3 residues of the CDR3 end, and the germline J gene fills in the rest. This CDR3 has 15 residues. Germline V lookup: CDR1 DFQATT, CDR2 SNEGSKA (reference sequence). J lost 3 bases, V lost 3 bases, and 8 bases had no gene match.

At least ten counts were recorded for this clone. The read stops 3 residues short of the end of the CDR3; the missing end is completed from the germline J gene. The chain employs TRBV30 and TRBJ2-6; D may be TRBD1 (6 bases). The CDR3 has 15 residues. Between the trimmed V and J ends, which lost 7 bases and 3 bases, there was a span of 16 bases. CDR1 and CDR2 (germline): GTSNPN, SVGIG (reference sequence). Incomplete CDR3 DNA: TGTGCCTCTCACAGGGATTGGGGTGGGGCCAACGTC. Encoded protein: CASHRDWGGANV. The CDR3, in full, reads CASHRDWGGANVLTF.

This clone came up many times. The observed sequence ends 3 residues before the CDR3 terminus, with the missing tail filled in from the germline J gene. This chain connects TRBV19 to TRBJ2-5, with D perhaps TRBD1 (6 bases). Germline CDR1 reads LNHDA; CDR2 reads SQIVND (reference sequence). V was trimmed by 6 bases and J by 2 bases, leaving 13 bases between them. The CDR3 extends over 14 amino acids. CDR3 sequence: CASRHPGHQETQYF. The part of the CDR3 DNA that was read is TGTGCCAGTAGGCATCCGGGACATCAAGAGACC.

In this sample, this clone is medium-sized. Coverage ceases 3 residues before the CDR3 finishes, and the germline J gene fills in the end. The gene calls are TRBV5-1 and TRBJ2-3; the D gene is possibly TRBD1 (5 bases). CDR3 size: 15 residues. Germline values: CDR1 SGHRS, CDR2 YFSETQ. V was cut by 3 bases and J by 0 bases, with 11 bases left in between. The CDR3 spells CASSSWGSSTDTQYF. Partial CDR3 DNA: TGCGCCAGCAGCTCCTGGGGCAGTAGCACAGATACG.

On this clone: Read data end 3 residues before the CDR3 end; the end is taken from the germline J gene. The genes are TRBV7-2 and TRBJ2-1; no clear D. Germline V CDR1 and CDR2: SGHTA, FQGNSA. This CDR3 is 14 amino acids long. V was trimmed by 5 bases and J by 0 bases, leaving 8 bases between them. CDR3 protein: CASSPSFSYNEQFF. The CDR3 bases that were read are TGTGCCAGCAGCCCGTCGTTCTCCTACAATGAG. The full variable domain, rest sourced from reference TRBV7-2 and TRBJ2-1, is GAGVSQSPSNKVTEKGKDVELRCDPISGHTALYWYRQSLGQGLEFLIYFQGNSAPDKSGLPSDRFSAERTGGSVSTLTIQRTQQEDSAVYLCASSPSFSYNEQFFGPGTRLTVL.

On this clone itself: Sequencing ends 3 residues short of the CDR3 end; the germline J gene provides the rest. The chain carries TRBV6-4 and TRBJ2-1; 12 bases match TRBD2. The V gene's germline CDR1 is MRHNA and CDR2 SNTAGT. The V segment lost 4 bases and the J segment 9 bases; nucleotides outside the gene matches: 1. The CDR3 runs to 13 residues. CDR3 DNA (partial): TGTGCCAGCAGTGTACTAGCGGGAGGTGAG. Protein: CASSVLAGGE. The whole CDR3 protein reads CASSVLAGGEQFF.

This clone has a handful of counts. The junction departs from the called germline gene at one end, perhaps through a read error. The read comes to an end 3 residues before the CDR3 does, leaving the germline J gene to fill in the end. Other nucleotide sequences in the sample specify the same CDR3. The chain joins TRBV30 to TRBJ1-3; D is undetermined. The CDR3 totals 14 residues. Per the germline V gene, CDR1 is GTSNPN and CDR2 is SVGIG (reference sequence). The part of the CDR3 DNA that was read is TGTGCCTGGATAGGTTTAAGGGCTGGAAACACG. Its translation is CAWIGLRAGNT. The complete CDR3 reads CAWIGLRAGNTIYF.

This clone was observed at least ten times. Read data end 3 residues before the CDR3 end; the end is taken from the germline J gene. The V call is TRBV5-4, the J call TRBJ1-3; TRBD1 is a possible D gene (5 bases). Trimming cost V 1 base and J 4 bases, with 9 bases left between them. Germline loops: CDR1 SGHNT, CDR2 YYREEE (reference sequence). This CDR3 has 14 amino acids. CDR3 residues: CASSLPGRGNTIYF. CDR3 bases read: TGTGCCAGCAGCTTGCCAGGGAGAGGAAACACC.